Described below is a single T cell receptor (beta chain) sequence and its context. These data are taken from a study of T cells in localized non-small cell lung cancer. Per the germline V gene, CDR1 is MDHEN and CDR2 is SYDVKM. The CDR3 loop spans 14 amino acids. With 5 bases removed from V and 6 bases from J, the gap between germline ends came to 16 bases. The assay was immunoSEQ multiplex PCR, and TCRdb's table has in-frame clones only and misses some. The sample contains fewer than 50,000 clones, roughly 85% of which appear only once. The sample in question was peripheral blood mononuclear cells, obtained before any cancer treatment. This TCR derives from a male donor at least 60 years old with stage II lung adenocarcinoma. This rearrangement joins TRBV28 to TRBJ1-2; D is perhaps TRBD1 (5 bases). CDR3: CASSLPPGNHGYTF. CDR3 coding DNA: TGTGCCAGCAGTCTCCCTCCAGGGAACCATGGCTACACCTTC.